This TCR beta chain originates from a study of T cell responses to AZD1222 COVID-19 vaccine. This CDR3 is 16 amino acids long. Trimming removed 0 bases at V and 2 bases at J, with 13 bases between. CDR1 and CDR2 (germline): MGHDK, SYGVNS. Libraries were prepared by immunoSEQ multiplex PCR; TCRdb keeps only in-frame clonotypes and omits some of them. The sample comprises 60,000 to 85,000 clones, more than 70% of which are singletons, and 4.5% to 5% rests with the top ten. This rearrangement joins TRBV25-1 to TRBJ1-2; D possibly corresponds to TRBD1 (6 bases). The TCR comes from an adult who received the MenACWY meningococcal vaccine as a control. The specimen was peripheral blood, collected 28 days after the second dose of the MenACWY control vaccine. The CDR3 nucleotides are TGTGCCAGCAGTGAATATTGGGGGCAGGACAACTATGGCTACACCTTC. Translating it yields CASSEYWGQDNYGYTF.